This T cell receptor (beta chain) is from a study of blood T cell repertoires in COVID-19. The wider study: T cells, B-cell-depleted T cells, or PBMCs provided the cDNA or gDNA that served as material.

CDR1 is ENHRY and CDR2 is SYGVKD in the germline V gene. The CDR3 totals 13 residues. The germline V and J ends were trimmed by 10 bases and 5 bases, with 18 bases remaining between them. Per the study methods: By means of reference gene primer amplification, nucleated cell counts were estimated. The protocol was immunoSEQ multiplex PCR, while the TCRdb copy is restricted to in-frame clones and leaves out a portion. That table is the source of V, J and clone size, and D and trimming were worked out from the DNA. Of 30,000 or so clones in the sample, more than 75% were seen once. This sequence originates from a man older than 75 with active or convalescent COVID-19. This chain connects TRBV10-3 to TRBJ2-7; no definite D call. Sequencing was performed on peripheral blood. CDR3 in DNA: TGTGCCACCACCGATCGAGCACCTAACGAGCAGTACTTC. Translating it yields CATTDRAPNEQYF.